This T cell receptor beta chain appears in the sequencing data of a study of blood T cells in healthy people across ages. For the second PCR, which ran for about 6 to 11 cycles, a sample-barcoded 5' primer and a J-beta primer mix were used. TCRdb analysed the 5' RACE reads with MiXCR anew, one entry per CDR3 protein. The table has hundreds of thousands of distinct CDR3 sequences, about 30% seen once. Germline CDR1 and CDR2: LGHNA and YSLEER. This CDR3 has 15 residues. Germline trimming cut 4 bases from V and 5 bases from J; bases unmatched to any gene: 9. The TCR sequence derives from a woman aged 80 or over in good health. The chain carries TRBV4-3 and TRBJ2-3; TRBD1 agrees at 7 bases. Sequencing was done on a sample of blood. In nucleotides, the CDR3 is TGCGCCAGCAGCCGAGATGACAGGGAAGGAGATACGCAGTATTTT. Amino acids: CASSRDDREGDTQYF.